What follows is one T cell receptor beta chain and its context. Its antigen is not identified. This CDR3 is built from 14 residues. CDR1 and CDR2 from the germline V gene are SNHLY and FYNNEI. After removal of 4 bases from V and 5 bases from J, the junction contained 5 bases not matched to a gene. The data are from a study of OX40 agonist ivuxolimab in advanced cancers. Study context: Every patient in dose escalation had hepatocellular carcinoma, melanoma, renal cell or head and neck cancer. Under the entry rules, prior anti-PD-1, anti-PD-L1 or anti-CTLA-4 therapy was allowed, and less than 50% had some. Among those treated, three patients had partial responses, one with hepatocellular carcinoma and two with cutaneous melanoma. Findings and caveats of the study: Normalized T-cell clonal expansion was also low in some nonresponders.

Clones were read by immunoSEQ multiplex PCR, and TCRdb kept only the in-frame ones, dropping some. The table shows about 37,000 clones, with 80% to 90% occurring only once. Sample: CD4+ or CD8+ T cells sorted from blood, taken in a trial of the OX40 agonist ivuxolimab. The chain is built from TRBV2 and TRBJ2-7; 10 bases match TRBD1. The clonotype comes from an adult with an advanced solid tumor such as melanoma, head and neck, liver or kidney cancer. The CDR3 region has the DNA TGTGCCAGCAGTGGGGACAGGGGAGTCCACGAGCAGTACTTC. This translates into CASSGDRGVHEQYF.